This T cell receptor beta chain was recorded in a study of blood T cell repertoires in COVID-19 (dated by TCRdb to 2018 to 2021). Some background on the complete study: Samples covering the acute and convalescent phases of COVID-19 were provided by collaborators in the United States, Italy and Spain. The dataset comprised deeply sampled blood TCRbeta repertoires from subjects exposed to, actively infected with, or recovered from COVID-19. The repertoires were released in a freely available public database meant as a resource for research on the immune response to SARS-CoV-2. The material from the prospective study consisted of cDNA or gDNA derived from T cells, B-cell-depleted T cells, or PBMCs. Where available, HLA class I and class II types were obtained from metadata supplied by the sample provider rather than from assay-based typing. Nearly every sample came with metadata listing a de-identified subject ID, COVID-19 status, age in years and sex. Samples were obtained from the ongoing ImmuneRACE study (first 160 participants) and from 1,254 subjects provided by 6 global collaborators. Here is what the overall study found, with its caveats: The quantity of clinical and demographic metadata differed by source and by participant and was supplied without curation.

In its sample, this clone was seen once. The target of this receptor is not known. No base quality values were provided; no much bigger clone lies one nucleotide off. CDR1 and CDR2 were assigned from the germline V gene as SGHDN and FVKESK. The CDR3 runs 12 amino acids, cysteine and phenylalanine included. Here the CDR3 DNA is all that survives: 36 bases in frame from base 1. Relative to germline, V is 0 bases shorter and J is 5 bases shorter, with 5 bases between their ends. TCRbeta CDR3 regions were amplified from genomic DNA using the immunoSEQ Assay, a bias-controlled multiplex PCR. The authors processed their data as follows. Nucleated cell counts per sample were estimated from amplification of reference gene primers within the assay. To quantify the absolute abundance of each unique TCRbeta CDR3 rearrangement, sequence reads were collapsed and filtered. For each sample, productive Simpson clonality was calculated as the square root of Simpson's diversity index across productive rearrangements. TCRdb obtained this table from immuneACCESS and retained in-frame rearrangements with V and J assigned. These tables miss some clones; where compared with another copy, unresolved V genes account for less than half of the shortfall, and the remainder is unexplained. The DNA was the basis for D and trimming; V, J and clone size are from that table. The sample table holds about 320,000 clones, of which roughly 85% were seen once. The ten largest clones capture approximately 5% of the sample.

Participants in the prospective study were aged about 18 to 90 years, lived in 24 United States geographic areas, and enrolled through a virtual design. To assign participants to cohorts, the prospective study relied on clinical history that participants themselves reported in a screening survey and a study questionnaire. Recovered participants in ImmuneRACE Cohort 3 were defined by two consecutive negative NP/OP PCR tests, clearance by a healthcare professional, or resolution of symptoms. In the prospective study, whole blood, serum and a nasopharyngeal or oropharyngeal swab were collected from each participant by mobile phlebotomists. Additional blood draws and questionnaires over a 2-month period could optionally be provided by prospective study participants. Before DNA extraction, blood samples from the prospective study were shipped at room temperature or frozen.

The rearrangement joined TRBV14 to TRBJ2-7; no confident D gene assignment can be made. Specimen: PBMCs or T cells enriched from blood (not recorded which). This TCR derives from a woman aged 25 to 39 who had recovered from COVID-19. The base sequence is TGTGCCAGCAGCCAAGATTATGACGAGCAGTACTTC. Its translation is CASSQDYDEQYF.